This is a list of T cell receptor beta chains from one sample in a study of blood T cell repertoires in COVID-19. Repertoires were generated with immunoSEQ multiplex PCR, while TCRdb's copy carries only in-frame clones and drops some. Of some 73,000 clones listed, about 89% are singletons. The sequenced sample was peripheral blood. The receptors stem from a woman aged 55-69 years with acute or convalescent COVID-19. Each CDR3 is given with its conserved first and last residue. Each record gives: V gene, D gene, J gene, clone size, CDR3 protein, CDR3 DNA. The D gene is left open where the match is weak. Not all rows give a size; the values are once, few, many and, for expanded clones, a class.

>TRBV19|.|TRBJ2-4|.
CASSEGLPKWKNIQYF
TGTGCCAGTAGCGAGGGACTCCCCAAATGGAAAAACATTCAGTACTTC
>TRBV18|.|TRBJ1-3|.
CASSPVGADTIYF
TGTGCCAGCTCACCTGTGGGGGCCGACACCATATATTTT
>TRBV11-3|.|TRBJ2-1|.
CASSLRTADNEQFF
TGTGCCAGCAGCCTCAGGACAGCCGACAATGAGCAGTTCTTC
>TRBV5-4|.|TRBJ2-5|.
CASSGPRETQYF
TGTGCCAGCAGCGGGCCACGGGAGACCCAGTACTTC
>TRBV27|.|TRBJ2-7|.
CASSSFYEQYF
TGTGCCAGCAGTTCTTTCTACGAGCAGTACTTC
>TRBV11-3|.|TRBJ2-2|.
CASSFQGGTTGELFF
TGTGCCAGCAGCTTCCAGGGGGGTACCACCGGGGAGCTGTTTTTT
>TRBV3-1/TRBV3-2|.|TRBJ2-7|.
CASSRRETNSYEQYF
TGTGCCAGCAGCCGGAGGGAGACTAACTCCTACGAGCAGTACTTC
>TRBV7-6|TRBD1|TRBJ2-3|.
CASSLTGGVPDTQYF
TGTGCCAGCAGCCTAACAGGGGGCGTCCCAGATACGCAGTATTTT
>TRBV7-9|TRBD1|TRBJ1-1|.
CASSPGGHTEAFF
TGTGCCAGCAGCCCAGGGGGCCACACTGAAGCTTTCTTT
>TRBV2|.|TRBJ2-7|.
CASGTPGHPREQYF
TGTGCCAGCGGAACTCCGGGACACCCACGCGAGCAGTACTTC
>TRBV27|TRBD2|TRBJ2-2|once
CASRASGGATGELFF
TGTGCCAGCAGGGCTAGCGGGGGTGCTACCGGGGAGCTGTTTTTT
>TRBV7-2|.|TRBJ1-2|.
CASTPNRQVGTGYTF
TGTGCCAGCACCCCAAACCGACAGGTCGGTACTGGCTACACCTTC
>TRBV5-1|TRBD2|TRBJ2-1|.
CASSGTSGNNEQFF
TGCGCCAGCAGCGGGACTAGCGGGAACAATGAGCAGTTCTTC
>TRBV7-2|TRBD1|TRBJ2-7|.
CASSPWTGGSYEQYF
TGTGCCAGCAGCCCGTGGACAGGGGGCTCCTACGAGCAGTACTTC
>TRBV5-1|TRBD2|TRBJ2-1|.
CASSLRVAGAFNEQFF
TGCGCCAGCAGCTTGAGGGTAGCGGGGGCCTTTAATGAGCAGTTCTTC
>TRBV2|.|TRBJ1-1|.
CASKIQVNAEAFF
TGTGCCAGCAAGATACAGGTTAATGCTGAAGCTTTCTTT